The T cell receptor beta chain under discussion was sequenced for a study of cytomegalovirus exposure and HLA in healthy donors. Germline V gives CDR1 SQVTM, CDR2 ANQGSEA. CDR3 length: 13 residues. About this clone itself: Compared with germline, one end of the junction differs, possibly owing to a read error.

Primers included in the PCR were 60 Vbeta and 13 Jbeta primers. Libraries were prepared by immunoSEQ multiplex PCR; TCRdb keeps only in-frame clonotypes and omits some of them. The sample gives 150,000 or so clones, less than 90% of which show up once; 6.3% is in the top ten. V usage is TRBV29-1 and J usage is TRBJ1-2; possibly TRBD1 for D (6 bases). The source material was PBMCs. The receptor's source is a male donor in good health and CMV-seropositive. The CDR3 sequence is CSAEQGANYGYTF. The CDR3 DNA is TGCAGCGCTGAACAGGGCGCCAACTATGGCTACACCTTC.